Below, 4 T cell receptor beta chains from the same sample are listed, as sequenced in a study of CD8 T cells in Susac syndrome. cDNA came from about 0.46 to 1 ug RNA primed by random hexamers. From the immunoSEQ multiplex PCR reads, TCRdb called clonotypes with MiXCR, one entry per CDR3 protein. The data show about 120,000 distinct CDR3 sequences, with 85% to 95% seen just once and more than 0.095% held by the top ten. The source material was CD4+ T cells from PBMCs. The receptors were sampled from a human donor in good health.

The chain links TRBV19 to TRBJ2-2, with 12 bases fitting TRBD2. V lost 4 bases, J lost 7 bases, and 4 bases stayed unmatched. This CDR3 region has 15 residues. Per germline, CDR1 LNHDA and CDR2 SQIVND (reference sequence). This chain's CDR3 is CASSTKGLAGGELFF. CDR3 coding DNA: TGTGCCAGTAGTACCAAGGGACTAGCGGGCGGGGAGCTGTTTTTT.

This chain connects TRBV2 to TRBJ1-5; 7 nucleotides line up with TRBD1. Per germline, CDR1 SNHLY and CDR2 FYNNEI. V lost 10 bases, J lost 4 bases, and 10 bases stayed unmatched. This CDR3 is 14 amino acids long. CDR3 in amino acids: CATADRFLNQPQHF. In DNA, the CDR3 is TGTGCCACCGCGGACAGGTTCCTTAATCAGCCCCAGCATTTT.

This chain joins TRBV2 and TRBJ1-1; D is perhaps TRBD1 (6 bases). Looked up from germline, CDR1 is SNHLY and CDR2 is FYNNEI. Trimming removed 3 bases at V and 2 bases at J, with 13 bases between. The CDR3 has 15 amino acids. This CDR3 is CASSEWDTYNTEAFF. In DNA form, the CDR3 reads TGTGCCAGCAGTGAGTGGGACACATATAACACTGAAGCTTTCTTT.

The chain uses TRBV7-2 and TRBJ2-5; D remains unclear. Germline-derived CDR1 and CDR2 are SGHTA and FQGNSA. This CDR3 is built from 12 residues. V lost 4 bases, J lost 5 bases, and 8 bases lay in between. In DNA, the CDR3 is TGTGCCAGCAGCTCCTACGAGGAGACCCAGTACTTC. It codes for CASSSYEETQYF.